This entry lists 8 T cell receptor beta chains sequenced from one sample in a study of human T cells and chemical hapten exposure. TCRdb ran MiXCR on the 5' RACE reads and lists one entry per CDR3 protein. This sample has 130,000 or so distinct CDR3 sequences, with 3.5% to 5% found just once. The authors extracted total RNA from unfractionated whole blood. The receptor set was obtained from a female donor in good health.

This clonotype was seen repeatedly, ten times or more. This sequence joins TRBV14 and TRBJ1-2; D is uncertain. The V gene's germline CDR1 is SGHDN and CDR2 FVKESK. The CDR3 loop spans 13 amino acids. V lost 1 base and J 5 bases, leaving 8 bases between the germline ends. The CDR3 spells CASSQGSTYGYTF. The CDR3 region has the DNA TGTGCCAGCAGCCAAGGATCCACATATGGCTACACCTTC. Filled out from reference TRBV14 and TRBJ1-2, the complete variable domain reads EAGVTQFPSHSVIEKGQTVTLRCDPISGHDNLYWYRRVMGKEIKFLLHFVKESKQDESGMPNNRFLAERTGGTYSTLKVQPAELEDSGVYFCASSQGSTYGYTFGSGTRLTVV.

In its sample, this clonotype was seen many times. The chain recombines TRBV20-1 with TRBJ1-2; D remains unclear. This CDR3 has 12 amino acids. V was shortened by 1 base and J by 9 bases, with 12 bases between the two germline ends. Looked up from germline, CDR1 is DFQATT and CDR2 is SNEGSKA (reference sequence). Here the CDR3 DNA reads TGCAGTGCTAGAGTGACTATTGGGAGCTACACCTTC. Translated, it gives CSARVTIGSYTF.

A few counts support this clonotype. The chain links TRBV20-1 to TRBJ1-2; 7 nucleotides align to TRBD1. The V segment lost 5 bases and the J segment 4 bases; nucleotides outside the gene matches: 10. The CDR3 contains 14 residues. Germline V lookup: CDR1 DFQATT, CDR2 SNEGSKA (reference sequence). CDR3 sequence reads: CSAARTGSGYGYTF. The CDR3 DNA reads TGCAGTGCTGCGCGGACAGGCTCCGGCTATGGCTACACCTTC.

There are many counts of this clonotype. J is TRBJ2-7 and V is TRBV28; D may be TRBD1 (6 bases). V lost 3 bases and J 2 bases, leaving 11 bases between the germline ends. The CDR3 has 14 residues. The germline CDR1 and CDR2 sequences are MDHEN and SYDVKM. The CDR3, as DNA: TGTGCCAGCAGTTTGCAGGGGACCCCCTACGAGCAGTACTTC. It specifies CASSLQGTPYEQYF.

This clonotype occurred many times. The CDR3, as DNA: TGCGCCAGCAGCCCCTACCCGGGACGCCAGAGCTCCTACAATGAGCAGTTCTTC. It codes for CASSPYPGRQSSYNEQFF. V gene TRBV5-1 combines with J gene TRBJ2-1; D might be TRBD1 or TRBD2, each matching 5 bases. Germline V gene sequence: CDR1 SGHRS, CDR2 YFSETQ. This CDR3 has 18 residues. Trimming shortened V by 4 bases and J by 0 bases, and 20 bases separated the two germline ends.

This clonotype was seen repeatedly, ten times or more. CDR3 DNA: TGTGCCAGCTCACCAGGGACCGTCTATGGCTACACCTTC. Amino acid sequence: CASSPGTVYGYTF. The rearrangement joins TRBV18 to TRBJ1-2, with D tentatively TRBD1 (5 bases). Trimming pared 2 bases from V and 4 bases from J, leaving 8 bases between. The CDR3 sequence is 13 residues long. Germline CDR1 is KGHSH and CDR2 is LQKENI.

On this clonotype itself: This clone may be a read error of a much larger clone one base away. The CDR3 DNA sequence: TGCAGCGTACGTCTCCCGGGAGATGGCTACACCTTC. Its protein is CSVRLPGDGYTF. The V and J genes are TRBV29-1 and TRBJ1-2; D gene uncertain. This CDR3 spans 12 amino acids. CDR1 and CDR2 (germline): SQVTM, ANQGSEA. V was clipped by 6 bases and J by 6 bases, with 14 bases between them.

This clonotype was seen at least ten times. The gene calls are TRBV20-1 and TRBJ1-4; possible D gene TRBD1, 5 bases. The CDR3 contains 14 residues. V was trimmed by 3 bases and J by 8 bases, leaving 16 bases between them. CDR1 and CDR2 from the germline V gene are DFQATT and SNEGSKA (reference sequence). The CDR3 sequence is CSARGTGLAEKLFF. The CDR3 nucleotides read TGCAGTGCTAGGGGGACCGGCCTTGCCGAAAAACTGTTTTTT.